What follows is one T cell receptor (beta chain) and its context. Original processing notes: Scientists estimated how many nucleated cells there were by amplifying reference gene primers. TCRdb's copy holds only in-frame clones and misses some; the assay was immunoSEQ multiplex PCR. The D gene and trimming were derived from the DNA, and the V and J assignments and clone size from that table. The sample holds roughly 250,000 clones, 80% to 85% seen once. The data were taken from a study of blood T cell repertoires in COVID-19. Study-level information: T cells, B-cell-depleted T cells, or PBMCs provided the cDNA or gDNA that served as material.

Seattle enrolled patients during active infection and tracked them longitudinally. V was pared by 7 bases and J by 5 bases, with 17 bases between. The CDR3 sequence is 13 residues long. Germline values: CDR1 SQVTM, CDR2 ANQGSEA. This sequence originates from a person aged 70 to 79 with COVID-19, enrolled during active disease. This sequence joins TRBV29-1 and TRBJ1-1; D is unresolved. The specimen sequenced was peripheral blood. CDR3 region: CSAMGSGGTEAFF. CDR3 DNA: TGCAGCGCCATGGGGTCCGGAGGGACTGAAGCTTTCTTT.